A single sample is the source of the 21 T cell receptor beta chains below, sequenced in a study of cytomegalovirus exposure and HLA in healthy donors. In the PCR, 60 Vbeta and 13 Jbeta primers were used. The protocol was immunoSEQ multiplex PCR, while the TCRdb copy is restricted to in-frame clones and leaves out a portion. The table records around 180,000 clones, approximately 83% of them present only once. The sequenced material came from PBMCs. These receptor sequences come from a boy between 2 and 10 years old in good health and CMV-seronegative.

The rearrangement uses TRBV5-6 and TRBJ1-1; no clear D gene. The CDR3 sequence is 13 residues long. In germline, CDR1 is SGHDT, CDR2 YYEEEE. Trimming took off 5 bases at V and 5 bases at J, with 13 bases between the two ends. For the CDR3, the DNA is TGTGCCAGCAGTTCCGGGAGGAGGACTGAAGCTTTCTTT. Translation gives CASSSGRRTEAFF. The full variable domain, its missing parts supplied by reference TRBV5-6 and TRBJ1-1, is DAGVTQSPTHLIKTRGQQVTLRCSPKSGHDTVSWYQQALGQGPQFIFQYYEEEERQRGNFPDRFSGHQFPNYSSELNVNALLLGDSALYLCASSSGRRTEAFFGQGTRLTVV.

Notes on this clone: This sample includes further DNA sequences coding for the same CDR3. V gene TRBV19 combines with J gene TRBJ2-3, with no clear D. Germline CDR1 LNHDA, CDR2 SQIVND (reference sequence). The V end was cut by 1 base, the J end by 1 base, with 3 bases between. This CDR3 is 13 amino acids long. CDR3: CASSIAGTDTQYF. In DNA, the CDR3 is TGTGCCAGTAGTATAGCGGGCACAGATACGCAGTATTTT. The entire variable domain, with the rest obtained from reference TRBV19 and TRBJ2-3, is as follows: DGGITQSPKYLFRKEGQNVTLSCEQNLNHDAMYWYRQDPGQGLRLIYYSQIVNDFQKGDIAEGYSVSREKKESFPLTVTSAQKNPTAFYLCASSIAGTDTQYFGPGTRLTVL.

The CDR3 region is CASSQISVRLIKPQHF. The DNA of the CDR3 is TGCGCCAGCAGTCAAATTTCAGTGAGACTAATCAAGCCCCAGCATTTT. The chain couples TRBV23-1 to TRBJ1-5, with no clear D. TRBV23-1 has ORF status, its function being uncertain. The CDR3 length is 16 residues. Trimming removed 2 bases from V and 8 bases from J, with 19 bases in between.

This clone has just one count. This chain uses TRBV4-3 with TRBJ1-2, with no clear D. The V gene's germline CDR1 is LGHNA and CDR2 YSLEER. The CDR3 totals 14 residues. With 0 bases removed from V and 6 bases from J, the gap between germline ends came to 11 bases. For the CDR3, the DNA is TGCGCCAGCAGCCAAGAAGGCCTCGGGAATGGCTACACCTTC. Translation gives CASSQEGLGNGYTF.

The chain's CDR3 is CASSRDSSYNEQFF. The CDR3 nucleotides are TGTGCCAGCAGCCGGGACAGCTCCTACAATGAGCAGTTCTTC. The genes are TRBV9 and TRBJ2-1; 7 bases fit TRBD1. The germline V gene has CDR1 SGDLS and CDR2 YYNGEE. The CDR3 runs to 14 residues. V lost 4 bases and J lost 0; bases outside the gene matches: 1.

CDR3 DNA sequence: TGTGCCAGCATATCCCCGAGAAAAGCTTTCTTT. Protein: CASISPRKAFF. This sequence joins TRBV6-5 and TRBJ1-1, with no clear D. This CDR3 has 11 amino acids. Between the trimmed V and J ends, which lost 7 bases and 9 bases, there was a span of 12 bases. CDR1 is MNHEY and CDR2 is SVGAGI in the germline V gene.

The chain links TRBV15 to TRBJ1-5; D unresolved. CDR1 LNHNV and CDR2 YYDKDF come from the germline V gene (reference sequence). This CDR3 has 14 residues. Trimming left V 5 bases short and J 5 bases short, with 13 bases between. The CDR3 here is CATSPHLSDQPQHF. Here the CDR3 DNA reads TGTGCCACCAGCCCCCACCTCAGCGATCAGCCCCAGCATTTT. Variable domain in full (rest from reference TRBV15 and TRBJ1-5): DAMVIQNPRYQVTQFGKPVTLSCSQTLNHNVMYWYQQKSSQAPKLLFHYYDKDFNNEADTPDNFQSRRPNTSFCFLDIRSPGLGDTAMYLCATSPHLSDQPQHFGDGTRLSIL.

This rearrangement joins TRBV4-1 to TRBJ2-5, with 8 nucleotides matching TRBD1. Looked up from germline, CDR1 is MGHRA and CDR2 is YSYEKL. The CDR3 consists of 15 residues. The trim removed 0 bases at V and 4 bases at J, leaving 4 bases unmatched. The CDR3 sequence is CASSQDRQGAETQYF. DNA for the CDR3: TGCGCCAGCAGCCAAGATAGGCAGGGGGCAGAGACCCAGTACTTC.

V and J are TRBV2 and TRBJ2-3; tentative D call: TRBD1 (5 bases). Germline CDR1 is SNHLY and CDR2 is FYNNEI. The CDR3 totals 13 residues. The V and J ends lost 4 bases and 2 bases respectively, with 7 bases between them. The CDR3 sequence is CASSARDTDTQYF. The CDR3 DNA reads TGTGCCAGCAGTGCCAGGGACACAGATACGCAGTATTTT.

The chain links TRBV19 to TRBJ2-2; TRBD2 matches at 10 bases. J was trimmed by 0 bases and V by 3 bases; bases with no gene match: 7. In germline, CDR1 is LNHDA, CDR2 SQIVND (reference sequence). The CDR3 extends over 18 amino acids. In nucleotides, the CDR3 is TGTGCCAGTAGTATTCTAGCGGGAGCTCGTCCGAACACCGGGGAGCTGTTTTTT. Protein sequence: CASSILAGARPNTGELFF.

V gene TRBV7-9 combines with J gene TRBJ2-4, with a possible D match to TRBD1 (5 bases). The V end lost 5 bases, the J end lost 0 bases, and 14 bases lay between the germline ends. Germline V gene data show CDR1 as SEHNR and CDR2 as FQNEAQ (reference sequence). The CDR3 consists of 16 residues. The CDR3 here is CASSLDSILAKNIQYF. DNA for the CDR3: TGTGCCAGCAGCCTAGACAGCATCTTAGCCAAAAACATTCAGTACTTC. The full variable domain, with the rest looked up from reference TRBV7-9 and TRBJ2-4, is DTGVSQNPRHKITKRGQNVTFRCDPISEHNRLYWYRQTLGQGPEFLTYFQNEAQLEKSRLLSDRFSAERPKGSFSTLEIQRTEQGDSAMYLCASSLDSILAKNIQYFGAGTRLSVL.

This chain links TRBV29-1 with TRBJ2-1, with 8 bases lining up with TRBD1. CDR3 size: 17 residues. Trimming took 4 bases from V and 6 from J; bases not matched to a gene: 17. Germline lookup yields CDR1 SQVTM and CDR2 ANQGSEA. Written as DNA, the CDR3 is TGCAGCGTTGTTTTAGCGGTCGACAGGGGATGGGGCAATGAGCAGTTCTTC. This codes for CSVVLAVDRGWGNEQFF.

This clone was seen just once. The V call is TRBV9, the J call TRBJ2-7; TRBD2 agrees at 11 bases. Germline CDR1 and CDR2: SGDLS and YYNGEE. The junction had 4 bases not matched to a gene; V was cut back by 4 bases and J by 1 base. This CDR3 region has 15 residues. Written as DNA, the CDR3 is TGTGCCAGCAGCACGGGGACTAGCGGTTCCTACGAGCAGTACTTC. This gives the protein CASSTGTSGSYEQYF.

V gene TRBV14 combines with J gene TRBJ1-2, with D perhaps matching TRBD1 (5 bases). V was cut by 4 bases and J by 1 base, with 13 bases left in between. CDR1 and CDR2 from the germline V gene are SGHDN and FVKESK. This CDR3 has 15 residues. CDR3 loop: CASSPGGGINYGYTF. In DNA, the CDR3 is TGTGCCAGCAGCCCAGGTGGGGGGATTAACTATGGCTACACCTTC.

The chain couples TRBV6-5 to TRBJ1-6; D is ambiguous. V shed 4 bases and J shed 0 bases, with 10 bases lying between them. The CDR3 totals 16 residues. CDR1 and CDR2 (germline): MNHEY, SVGAGI. The CDR3 region is CASSSQRSSYNSPLHF. In DNA form, the CDR3 reads TGTGCCAGCAGTTCCCAACGGAGCTCCTATAATTCACCCCTCCACTTT.

The V gene is TRBV29-1, the J gene TRBJ1-1; 9 bases are a match to TRBD1. Germline V lookup: CDR1 SQVTM, CDR2 ANQGSEA. With V trimmed by 4 bases and J by 10 bases, 10 bases remained unmatched. The CDR3 spans 13 residues. DNA for the CDR3: TGCAGCGTTGGGCATACAGGGGGCGGGAGAGCTTTCTTT. Protein product: CSVGHTGGGRAFF.

V is TRBV10-2 and J is TRBJ1-5; 8 bases map to TRBD1. Trimming cost V 2 bases and J 4 bases; bases outside gene matches: 4. CDR1 WSHSY and CDR2 SAAADI come from the germline V gene. The CDR3 consists of 15 residues. CDR3 region: CASSEHRGGNQPQHF. For the CDR3, the DNA is TGCGCCAGCAGTGAGCACAGGGGGGGGAATCAGCCCCAGCATTTT.

The gene calls are TRBV9 and TRBJ1-1, with TRBD1 as a possible D gene (6 bases). Trimming cost V 6 bases and J 5 bases, with 20 bases left between them. This CDR3 has 15 residues. Germline V CDR1 and CDR2: SGDLS, YYNGEE. The CDR3 protein is CASTLGDTGGTEAFF. CDR3 nucleotides: TGTGCCAGCACCCTCGGGGACACGGGCGGTACTGAAGCTTTCTTT. The full variable domain, rest sourced from reference TRBV9 and TRBJ1-1, is DSGVTQTPKHLITATGQRVTLRCSPRSGDLSVYWYQQSLDQGLQFLIQYYNGEERAKGNILERFSAQQFPDLHSELNLSSLELGDSALYFCASTLGDTGGTEAFFGQGTRLTVV.

The rearrangement joins TRBV14 to TRBJ2-2; a weak D match, TRBD2 (6 bases). The CDR3 is made up of 19 amino acids. Trimming removed 0 bases at V and 1 base at J, with 18 bases between. Germline assignment: CDR1 SGHDN and CDR2 FVKESK. The CDR3 region is CASSQDWREGLGNTGELFF. The CDR3 DNA reads TGTGCCAGCAGCCAAGATTGGAGGGAAGGTCTAGGGAACACCGGGGAGCTGTTTTTT. The full variable domain, rest sourced from reference TRBV14 and TRBJ2-2, is EAGVTQFPSHSVIEKGQTVTLRCDPISGHDNLYWYRRVMGKEIKFLLHFVKESKQDESGMPNNRFLAERTGGTYSTLKVQPAELEDSGVYFCASSQDWREGLGNTGELFFGEGSRLTVL.

The chain joins TRBV11-3 to TRBJ2-7; no definite D call. Germline CDR1 SGHNT, CDR2 YENEEA. The CDR3 totals 14 residues. Trimming removed 2 bases at V and 3 bases at J, with 11 bases between. The chain's CDR3 is CASSLPGLNYEQYF. The CDR3 region has the DNA TGTGCCAGCAGCTTACCCGGGTTGAACTACGAGCAGTACTTC.

J is TRBJ1-3 and V is TRBV2; TRBD1 is a possible D gene (6 bases). V lost 10 bases and J lost 0, with 13 bases in between. The CDR3 runs 14 residues. Germline V gene sequence: CDR1 SNHLY, CDR2 FYNNEI. The CDR3 sequence: CATLGAFSGNTIYF. For the CDR3, the DNA is TGTGCCACCCTGGGGGCGTTCTCTGGAAACACCATATATTTT.